Detailed here is one T cell receptor beta chain. Its target is unknown. The sample comes from a study of T cells expressing NK-cell markers. Turning to the study itself: Among the eight sequenced donors, seven tested HCMV-seropositive and one tested seronegative.

Study findings and constraints: Of the CD8+ T cells in a handful of donors, 1.0-7.0% belonged to dominant NKG2C+ clonotypes. Unclear, still, was the HCMV specificity of the expanded NKG2C+ T cell clones.

This CDR3 has 14 residues. Per germline, CDR1 DFQATT and CDR2 SNEGSKA (reference sequence). For each CDR3 protein, TCRdb gives one entry from its re-call of the 5' RACE reads, without DNA. The sample's table shows some 300,000 distinct CDR3 sequences. This receptor was identified in a man aged 18-30 years in good health. Sequences were obtained from blood T cells: a sorted CD56 or NKG2C T cell subset, CD4+ or CD8+ T cells, or bulk PBMC T cells (not recorded which). This chain links TRBV20-1 with TRBJ2-6. The CDR3 region is CSAAYLRGANVLTF.